The entry below gives a single T cell receptor beta chain sequence along with its context. Its antigen is still unknown. The treatment is: some 20 received Ad26.COV2.S at low or high dose, single or two shots; about 5 received placebo; per-sample allocation not given. The study sampled participants on day 63 after the first vaccine or placebo injection. Donation was by an adult aged 18-55 years who was in Boston. The repertoire was sequenced with immunoSEQ multiplex PCR; TCRdb's copy has only in-frame clones and lacks some. Of a few hundred thousand clones listed, approximately 90% are singletons. Germline loops: CDR1 SGHAT, CDR2 FQNNGV. V dropped 4 bases and J dropped 5 bases, with 9 bases sitting between them. CDR3 size: 13 residues. The source of the sample is a study of Ad26.COV2.S vaccination and SARS-CoV-2 variants. Study findings and constraints: Non-spike TCR breadth was similar in vaccine and placebo recipients.

The specimen was peripheral blood, collected in a trial of Ad26.COV2.S vaccine versus placebo. The TCR was taken from a person between 18 and 59 years old who received the Ad26.COV2.S COVID-19 vaccine or a placebo. J is TRBJ1-5 and V is TRBV11-2, with no clear D. CDR3 sequence: CASSSERDQPQHF. The CDR3 nucleotides read TGTGCCAGCAGCTCAGAGCGGGATCAGCCCCAGCATTTT.